A single sample gave rise to the 9 T cell receptor beta chains below, sequenced in a study of blood T cells in healthy people across ages. Primers used in a second PCR of roughly 6 to 11 cycles were a sample-barcoded 5' primer and a J-beta primer mix. TCRdb ran MiXCR on the 5' RACE reads and lists one entry per CDR3 protein. The table includes about 730,000 distinct CDR3 sequences, around 40% detected once. The material sequenced was blood. These receptors all come from a woman aged 60-75 years in good health.

The chain recombines TRBV20-1 with TRBJ1-1; D possibly corresponds to TRBD1 (5 bases). CDR3 size: 16 residues. Trimming pared 0 bases from V and 1 base from J, leaving 15 bases between. Germline CDR1 and CDR2: DFQATT and SNEGSKA (reference sequence). The CDR3 region has the DNA TGCAGTGCTAGAGACCCCTGGGGGGAAAAGAACACTGAAGCTTTCTTT. As protein: CSARDPWGEKNTEAFF.

The chain couples TRBV28 to TRBJ2-3, with 8 nucleotides matching TRBD2. The CDR3 is made up of 16 amino acids. Losses at the gene ends were 5 bases for V and 4 bases for J; bases not matched to a gene: 11. CDR1 and CDR2 (germline): MDHEN, SYDVKM. The CDR3 reads CASSPFRSGTSDTQYF. The CDR3 DNA reads TGTGCCAGCAGTCCCTTCCGTAGCGGGACATCAGATACGCAGTATTTT.

CDR3 region: CSGARGANYGYTF. The CDR3 DNA is TGCAGCGGGGCCAGGGGAGCTAACTATGGCTACACCTTC. The rearrangement links TRBV29-1 to TRBJ1-2; perhaps TRBD1 as D (6 bases). Germline CDR1 SQVTM, CDR2 ANQGSEA. The CDR3 loop spans 13 amino acids. V lost 7 bases to trimming and J lost 0 bases, with 12 bases between them.

As to this clonotype: One end of the junction fails to match germline, which may point to a read error. V gene TRBV29-1 combines with J gene TRBJ1-5; TRBD1 is a possible D gene (6 bases). This CDR3 region has 15 residues. CDR1 and CDR2 (germline): SQVTM, ANQGSEA. The CDR3 DNA sequence: TGCAGCGTTGGGTTGGGACACCATAGCGATCAGCCCCAGCATTTT. Translating it yields CSVGLGHHSDQPQHF.

The chain links TRBV3-1 to TRBJ1-1, with no clear D. This CDR3 is 15 amino acids long. Germline lookup yields CDR1 LGHDT and CDR2 YNNKEL (reference sequence). V dropped 3 bases and J dropped 0 bases, with 11 bases sitting between them. The CDR3 is CASSHLDRMNTEAFF. CDR3 in DNA: TGTGCCAGCAGCCACCTCGACCGAATGAACACTGAAGCTTTCTTT.

V gene TRBV15 combines with J gene TRBJ1-1; D call uncertain. Per germline, CDR1 LNHNV and CDR2 YYDKDF (reference sequence). The CDR3 length is 13 residues. Trimming took 0 bases from V and 8 from J, leaving 10 bases between them. CDR3 DNA sequence: TGTGCCACCAGCAGAGATGAAAGGACCGAAGCTTTCTTT. Amino acid sequence: CATSRDERTEAFF.

This clonotype was counted between two and nine times. J is TRBJ2-1 and V is TRBV27, with D possibly TRBD1 on 5 matching bases. V dropped 10 bases and J dropped 0 bases, with 16 bases sitting between them. Germline V gene data show CDR1 as MNHEY and CDR2 as SMNVEV (reference sequence). The CDR3 covers 15 residues. In DNA, the CDR3 is TGTGCCACCACCCAAGACAGTTTCTCCTACAATGAGCAGTTCTTC. Protein sequence: CATTQDSFSYNEQFF.

The chain has TRBV10-3 and TRBJ2-2; 7 bases map to TRBD1. Germline CDR1 is ENHRY and CDR2 is SYGVKD. This CDR3 comprises 16 residues. V lost 4 bases to trimming and J lost 5 bases; unmatched junction nucleotides: 10. CDR3 sequence reads: CAISGSGTVETGELFF. The CDR3 bases are TGTGCCATCAGTGGATCCGGGACAGTTGAGACCGGGGAGCTGTTTTTT.

The rearrangement uses TRBV9 and TRBJ2-2, with TRBD1 as a possible D gene (6 bases). Germline loops: CDR1 SGDLS, CDR2 YYNGEE. V dropped 0 bases and J dropped 5 bases, with 11 bases sitting between them. The CDR3 has 15 amino acids. CDR3 amino acids: CASSVDGQPTGELFF. As DNA, the CDR3 is TGTGCCAGCAGCGTAGATGGACAGCCTACCGGGGAGCTGTTTTTT.